The 2 T cell receptor beta chains below come from one sample, sequenced in a study of blood T cell repertoires in COVID-19. Sequenced by immunoSEQ multiplex PCR; TCRdb stores in-frame clones only, minus some. This sample yields a few hundred thousand clones, of which roughly 84% are seen a single time; over 0.8% belongs to the top ten. Sequenced: PBMCs or T cells enriched from blood (not recorded which). These TCRs come from a woman aged 30 to 39 who had recovered from COVID-19.

For the CDR3, the DNA is TGTGCCAGCTCTCTGGGAGGGGGGGGAAACACTGAAGCTTTCTTT. It encodes CASSLGGGGNTEAFF. The chain combines TRBV18 with TRBJ1-1; D is perhaps TRBD1 (6 bases). The CDR3 runs 15 residues. CDR1 and CDR2 from the germline V gene are KGHSH and LQKENI. V lost 6 bases and J 2 bases, leaving 16 bases between the germline ends.

V usage is TRBV4-1 and J usage is TRBJ1-2, with D hard to call. The CDR3 has 15 amino acids. Germline V lookup: CDR1 MGHRA, CDR2 YSYEKL. V was trimmed by 1 base and J by 6 bases, leaving 15 bases between them. CDR3 sequence (DNA): TGCGCCAGCAGCCAAGTGCCTTCAGAGGTCCATGGCTACACCTTC. Translating gives CASSQVPSEVHGYTF.